The 20 T cell receptor beta chains in this list originate from one sample, sequenced in a study of CD8 T cells in ankylosing spondylitis. Via MiXCR, TCRdb re-called the 5' RACE reads, giving one row per CDR3 protein. The top ten clones hold around 15% of a sample with 35,000 to 50,000 distinct CDR3 sequences, about a tenth of them seen once. Sequencing input: blood, either unsorted or a sorted T cell fraction (not recorded which). These receptors all come from a male donor with ankylosing spondylitis or in good health (not recorded which).

As to this clonotype: This is likely a read error, given that the CDR3 carries no conserved phenylalanine or tryptophan at its end. The chain couples TRBV7-9 to TRBJ2-2, with 9 bases fitting TRBD2. Unmatched junction bases numbered 14, after V lost 8 bases and J lost 7 bases. The CDR3 is made up of 16 amino acids. Germline loops: CDR1 SEHNR, CDR2 FQNEAQ (reference sequence). The CDR3 DNA sequence: TGTGCCAGCTCATCCAGTAGCGGGAGCGGCTTCGGGGAGCTGTTTTCT. This translates into CASSSSSGSGFGELFS.

This clonotype was detected only a few times. This chain links TRBV9 with TRBJ2-3; possibly TRBD1 for D (5 bases). Germline values: CDR1 SGDLS, CDR2 YYNGEE. The CDR3 runs 15 residues. Trimming left V 3 bases short and J 2 bases short, with 13 bases between. The CDR3 protein is CASSEQASNTDTQYF. CDR3 nucleotide sequence: TGTGCCAGCAGCGAACAGGCCTCAAACACAGATACGCAGTATTTT.

This clonotype was seen ten or more times. This chain connects TRBV11-3 to TRBJ2-3, with D unclear. V lost 4 bases, J lost 5 bases, and 7 bases lay in between. The germline V gene encodes CDR1 SGHNT and CDR2 YENEEA. The CDR3 consists of 12 residues. The CDR3 here is CASSSLGDTQYF. The DNA for the CDR3 is TGTGCCAGCAGCTCGCTCGGAGATACGCAGTATTTT.

This clonotype came up many times. The chain joins TRBV5-5 to TRBJ2-5; a possible D gene is TRBD1 (5 bases). V shed 3 bases and J shed 5 bases, with 11 bases lying between them. The CDR3 spans 13 residues. The germline V gene encodes CDR1 SGHKS and CDR2 YYEKEE (reference sequence). The CDR3 reads CASSSDKGETQYF. CDR3 DNA: TGTGCCAGCAGCTCCGACAAGGGGGAGACCCAGTACTTC.

This clonotype has a count of ten or more. The chain employs TRBV28 and TRBJ2-7; 10 bases agree with TRBD1. The CDR3 extends over 16 amino acids. The trim removed 4 bases at V and 1 base at J, leaving 7 bases unmatched. In germline, CDR1 is MDHEN, CDR2 SYDVKM. The DNA of the CDR3 is TGTGCCAGCAGTTCATTTACGGACAGGGGGTCCTACGAGCAGTACTTC. This translates into CASSSFTDRGSYEQYF. Full variable domain (missing parts from reference TRBV28 and TRBJ2-7): DVKVTQSSRYLVKRTGEKVFLECVQDMDHENMFWYRQDPGLGLRLIYFSYDVKMKEKGDIPEGYSVSREKKERFSLILESASTNQTSMYLCASSSFTDRGSYEQYFGPGTRLTVT.

There are many counts of this clonotype. J is TRBJ1-2 and V is TRBV20-1, with D hard to call. Germline CDR1 and CDR2: DFQATT and SNEGSKA (reference sequence). This CDR3 contains 14 residues. The germline V and J ends were trimmed by 0 bases and 7 bases, with 15 bases remaining between them. The chain's CDR3 is CSARDFGISTGYTF. The CDR3 region has the DNA TGCAGTGCTAGAGATTTTGGAATATCAACTGGCTACACCTTC.

This clonotype was seen repeatedly, ten times or more. The chain carries TRBV20-1 and TRBJ2-6; D not resolved. Per germline, CDR1 DFQATT and CDR2 SNEGSKA (reference sequence). V was trimmed by 1 base and J by 4 bases, leaving 5 bases between them. The CDR3 sequence is 13 residues long. This chain's CDR3 is CSARASGANVLTF. CDR3 sequence (DNA): TGCAGTGCTAGAGCTTCGGGGGCCAACGTCCTGACTTTC.

This clonotype has at least ten counts. The V and J genes are TRBV5-4 and TRBJ2-1; a possible D gene is TRBD2 (5 bases). Germline V gives CDR1 SGHNT, CDR2 YYREEE (reference sequence). The CDR3 totals 15 residues. V lost 9 bases and J 5 bases, leaving 21 bases between the germline ends. CDR3 loop: CATKSGGPSNNEQFF. CDR3 nucleotides: TGTGCCACAAAGTCTGGAGGACCATCCAACAATGAGCAGTTCTTC.

This clonotype was counted at least ten times. The V call is TRBV15, the J call TRBJ2-1; tentative D call: TRBD2 (5 bases). Trimming removed 4 bases at V and 2 bases at J, with 15 bases between. Germline assignment: CDR1 LNHNV and CDR2 YYDKDF (reference sequence). The CDR3 loop spans 16 amino acids. The CDR3 sequence: CATSKVVGVAYNEQFF. Written as DNA, the CDR3 is TGTGCCACCAGCAAAGTGGTGGGAGTAGCCTACAATGAGCAGTTCTTC.

This clonotype has only a few counts. This CDR3 reads CSATSDTQYF. CDR3 sequence (DNA): TGCAGTGCTACATCAGATACGCAGTATTTT. The chain recombines TRBV20-1 with TRBJ2-3, with D hard to call. V dropped 4 bases and J dropped 4 bases, with 3 bases sitting between them. CDR1 and CDR2 from the germline V gene are DFQATT and SNEGSKA (reference sequence). The CDR3 contains 10 residues.

There are many counts of this clonotype. The chain uses TRBV10-2 and TRBJ1-5; tentatively, D is TRBD1 (6 bases). Per germline, CDR1 WSHSY and CDR2 SAAADI. Trimming removed 3 bases at V and 5 bases at J, with 8 bases between. The CDR3 has 13 amino acids. The CDR3 region has the DNA TGCGCCAGCAGTGATTACAGGGATCAGCCCCAGCATTTT. It is translated as CASSDYRDQPQHF.

This clonotype has a handful of counts. V and J are TRBV7-2 and TRBJ2-3; no clear D. V was cut by 5 bases and J by 5 bases, with 8 bases left in between. CDR1 and CDR2 (germline): SGHTA, FQGNSA. The CDR3 contains 12 residues. CDR3: CASSDVKDTQYF. As DNA, the CDR3 is TGTGCCAGCAGCGACGTTAAAGATACGCAGTATTTT.

This clonotype was seen many times. The gene calls are TRBV18 and TRBJ1-5; D is perhaps TRBD1 (5 bases). CDR3 size: 15 residues. Germline CDR1 KGHSH, CDR2 LQKENI. The V and J ends lost 3 bases and 2 bases respectively, with 11 bases between them. CDR3 nucleotide sequence: TGTGCCAGCTCACCTGGGGGAAAGGGCAATCAGCCCCAGCATTTT. Translated, it gives CASSPGGKGNQPQHF. Variable domain in full (rest from reference TRBV18 and TRBJ1-5): NAGVMQNPRHLVRRRGQEARLRCSPMKGHSHVYWYRQLPEEGLKFMVYLQKENIIDESGMPKERFSAEFPKEGPSILRIQQVVRGDSAAYFCASSPGGKGNQPQHFGDGTRLSIL.

There are many counts of this clonotype. V and J are TRBV12-3 or TRBV12-4 and TRBJ1-3; 9 nucleotides match TRBD1. V lost 6 bases to trimming and J lost 7 bases; unmatched junction nucleotides: 7. The CDR3 runs to 14 residues. CDR3 region: CASSIQGAVNTIYF. CDR3 coding DNA: TGTGCCAGCAGCATACAGGGGGCGGTGAACACCATATATTTT.

This clonotype came up many times. The rearrangement joins TRBV4-1 to TRBJ1-2; D not certain. The germline gives CDR1 MGHRA, CDR2 YSYEKL. V shed 3 bases and J shed 6 bases, with 20 bases lying between them. The CDR3 extends over 16 amino acids. The CDR3, as DNA: TGCGCCAGCAGCCATCCGGGCCGAGGCCGGGCCGATGGCTACACCTTC. It codes for CASSHPGRGRADGYTF.

This clonotype was detected ten times or more. The chain uses TRBV18 and TRBJ2-3; a possible D gene is TRBD2 (5 bases). The CDR3 contains 14 residues. V was shortened by 2 bases and J by 6 bases, with 12 bases between the two germline ends. The V gene's germline CDR1 is KGHSH and CDR2 LQKENI. The CDR3 is CASSPSLGVDTQYF. CDR3 coding DNA: TGTGCCAGCTCACCAAGTCTCGGGGTGGATACGCAGTATTTT.

This clonotype was recorded at least ten times. The chain links TRBV28 to TRBJ1-5, with 9 bases aligning to TRBD1. There are 16 residues in the CDR3. CDR1 and CDR2 from the germline V gene are MDHEN and SYDVKM. Losses at the gene ends were 8 bases for V and 0 bases for J; bases not matched to a gene: 8. CDR3 DNA: TGTGCCAGCGCACCCCCGGGACAGGGTAGCAATCAGCCCCAGCATTTT. Amino acid sequence: CASAPPGQGSNQPQHF.

This clonotype was observed many times. The CDR3 DNA sequence: TGTGCCAGCAGCCCGGGGACTAGCGGGAGTGGGCAGACCCAGTACTTC. It yields the protein CASSPGTSGSGQTQYF. The chain combines TRBV7-3 with TRBJ2-5, with 14 bases that match TRBD2. Trimming cost V 5 bases and J 6 bases; bases outside gene matches: 8. Germline CDR1 is SGHTA and CDR2 is FQGTGA. This CDR3 has 16 residues. The whole variable domain, filled in from reference TRBV7-3 and TRBJ2-5, reads GAGVSQTPSNKVTEKGKYVELRCDPISGHTALYWYRQSLGQGPEFLIYFQGTGAADDSGLPNDRFFAVRPEGSVSTLKIQRTERGDSAVYLCASSPGTSGSGQTQYFGPGTRLLVL.

There are many counts of this clonotype. CDR3 sequence: CAWIRPGNTEAFF. CDR3 nucleotides: TGTGCCTGGATCCGACCGGGGAACACTGAAGCTTTCTTT. V and J are TRBV30 and TRBJ1-1; the D is unclear. V was shortened by 4 bases and J by 1 base, with 10 bases between the two germline ends. This CDR3 is 13 amino acids long. Germline lookup yields CDR1 GTSNPN and CDR2 SVGIG (reference sequence).

This clonotype has a count of ten or more. CDR3 loop: CASGPEDGAYEQYF. CDR3 bases: TGCGCCAGCGGTCCCGAGGACGGAGCCTACGAGCAGTACTTC. This chain uses TRBV5-1 with TRBJ2-7; D not certain. The CDR3 is 14 residues long. V gave up 7 bases and J gave up 2 bases, with 16 bases separating them. Germline values: CDR1 SGHRS, CDR2 YFSETQ.